These 28 T cell receptor beta chains share one sample of origin, sequenced in a study of T cells in Graves' hyperthyroidism and ophthalmopathy. Researchers took RNA transcripts and amplified the TCR beta CDR3 regions from them. Using the HTBI primer set, a first-round RT-PCR was run on the TCR CDR3. TCRdb re-analysed the multiplex PCR reads in MiXCR, keeping a single row per CDR3 protein. Here the sample spans almost 500,000 distinct CDR3 sequences, roughly 22% being singletons. Input material: blood. Every receptor here comes from a woman aged 70-85 years with Graves' ophthalmopathy.

This clonotype was found a few times. The chain combines TRBV12-3 or TRBV12-4 with TRBJ2-7; no reliable D call. There are 16 residues in the CDR3. Trimming stripped 2 bases from V and 0 bases from J, with 14 bases between. In nucleotides, the CDR3 is TGTGCCAGCAGTTTAAAAGTAGGTACCTACTCCTACGAGCAGTACTTC. Translated, it gives CASSLKVGTYSYEQYF.

This clonotype was recorded a few times. CDR3 residues: CASSRGGPRSTEAFF. Written as DNA, the CDR3 is TGTGCCAGCAGCCGAGGGGGCCCGAGGAGCACTGAAGCTTTCTTT. This chain links TRBV6-1 with TRBJ1-1; the match to TRBD1 covers 7 bases. V gave up 6 bases and J gave up 4 bases; unmatched junction bases: 11. The CDR3 has 15 amino acids. Germline V gives CDR1 MNHNS, CDR2 SASEGT.

The chain couples TRBV6-2 or TRBV6-3 to TRBJ2-7, with TRBD2 matching 11 bases. The CDR3 runs to 14 residues. V was pared by 6 bases and J by 4 bases, with 5 bases of the junction left unmatched. Germline V lookup: CDR1 MNHEY, CDR2 SVGEGT. The CDR3 loop is CASSHLAGGYEQYF. The CDR3 DNA reads TGTGCCAGCAGCCATCTAGCGGGAGGTTACGAGCAGTACTTC.

This rearrangement joins TRBV5-1 to TRBJ1-1; 7 bases line up with TRBD1. The CDR3 covers 21 residues. The V gene end was trimmed by 2 bases and the J gene end by 1 base; junction bases not matched to a gene: 23. In germline, CDR1 is SGHRS, CDR2 YFSETQ. CDR3 nucleotide sequence: TGCGCCAGCAGCTTTGCCCCAGGACAGGTAGAGTGGGAACCGGCGAACACTGAAGCTTTCTTT. Protein product: CASSFAPGQVEWEPANTEAFF.

The chain has TRBV7-2 and TRBJ2-2; 12 bases line up with TRBD2. V was clipped by 5 bases and J by 6 bases; unmatched bases: 7. From germline, CDR1 is SGHTA and CDR2 FQGNSA. This CDR3 spans 16 amino acids. The CDR3, as DNA: TGTGCCAGCAGCCCCTCTAGCGGGAGGGCCCCCGGGGAGCTGTTTTTT. Amino acid sequence: CASSPSSGRAPGELFF.

This clonotype was found many times. The chain recombines TRBV29-1 with TRBJ1-1; no firm D call. The CDR3 has 14 amino acids. Germline V gives CDR1 SQVTM, CDR2 ANQGSEA. The V and J ends lost 6 bases and 1 base respectively, with 15 bases between them. CDR3 sequence (DNA): TGCAGCGTCCGGGCTGGACGGACGAACACTGAAGCTTTCTTT. Translated, it gives CSVRAGRTNTEAFF.

The gene calls are TRBV7-9 and TRBJ2-1; no clear D. Germline V gene sequence: CDR1 SEHNR, CDR2 FQNEAQ (reference sequence). The CDR3 totals 13 residues. The V gene lost 4 bases and the J gene lost 5 bases, with 9 bases spanning the gap. CDR3 protein: CASSWGPNNEQFF. The CDR3 bases are TGTGCCAGCAGCTGGGGTCCTAACAATGAGCAGTTCTTC.

The V call is TRBV19, the J call TRBJ2-7; 8 nucleotides line up with TRBD1. Germline V lookup: CDR1 LNHDA, CDR2 SQIVND (reference sequence). The V segment lost 4 bases and the J segment 2 bases; nucleotides outside the gene matches: 1. There are 13 residues in the CDR3. Written as DNA, the CDR3 is TGTGCCAGTAGTACACAGGGGGCCTACGAGCAGTACTTC. Translated, it gives CASSTQGAYEQYF.

The rearrangement links TRBV5-1 to TRBJ2-6; no clear D. The CDR3 spans 15 residues. Germline V gene data show CDR1 as SGHRS and CDR2 as YFSETQ. V was cut by 5 bases and J by 0 bases, with 9 bases left in between. The CDR3 sequence: CASREQSSGANVLTF. The CDR3 DNA reads as TGCGCCAGCAGAGAGCAGTCCTCTGGGGCCAACGTCCTGACTTTC.

In DNA form, the CDR3 reads TGCAGTGCTAGGCGCCCGGGCGGAACCTACGAGCAGTACTTC. Protein: CSARRPGGTYEQYF. The chain recombines TRBV20-1 with TRBJ2-7; D is uncertain. Germline-derived CDR1 and CDR2 are DFQATT and SNEGSKA (reference sequence). V shed 3 bases and J shed 2 bases, with 14 bases lying between them. The CDR3 has 14 amino acids.

The V gene is TRBV5-4, the J gene TRBJ2-7, with D perhaps matching TRBD1 (6 bases). The V gene's germline CDR1 is SGHNT and CDR2 YYREEE (reference sequence). This CDR3 spans 16 amino acids. V was pared by 7 bases and J by 0 bases, with 20 bases between. CDR3 loop: CASGRLQGQVSYEQYF. In DNA, the CDR3 is TGTGCCAGCGGAAGATTACAGGGACAAGTCTCCTACGAGCAGTACTTC. Full variable domain (remainder filled in from reference TRBV5-4 and TRBJ2-7): ETGVTQSPTHLIKTRGQQVTLRCSSQSGHNTVSWYQQALGQGPQFIFQYYREEENGRGNFPPRFSGLQFPNYSSELNVNALELDDSALYLCASGRLQGQVSYEQYFGPGTRLTVT.

This clonotype was counted only a few times. The V gene is TRBV12-3 or TRBV12-4, the J gene TRBJ2-6, with D hard to call. This CDR3 comprises 16 residues. V shed 6 bases and J shed 3 bases, with 15 bases lying between them. The CDR3 region has the DNA TGTGCCAGCAGCCCTTTTACAAGTGTTGGGGCCAACGTCCTGACTTTC. It is translated as CASSPFTSVGANVLTF.

This chain joins TRBV18 and TRBJ2-3, with D tentatively TRBD1 (5 bases). Trimming pared 0 bases from V and 7 bases from J, leaving 8 bases between. Germline CDR1 and CDR2: KGHSH and LQKENI. CDR3 length: 13 residues. The CDR3 sequence: CASSPPAGYTQYF. For the CDR3, the DNA is TGTGCCAGCTCACCACCGGCAGGGTATACGCAGTATTTT.

This clonotype appeared a few times. J is TRBJ2-1 and V is TRBV29-1; 9 bases are a match to TRBD2. The CDR3 is 14 residues long. With V trimmed by 7 bases and J by 6 bases, 10 bases remained unmatched. The germline gives CDR1 SQVTM, CDR2 ANQGSEA. The CDR3 is CSARGLAGLNEQFF. For the CDR3, the DNA is TGCAGCGCCCGAGGGCTAGCGGGGCTCAATGAGCAGTTCTTC.

In this sample, this clonotype turned up many times. The chain is built from TRBV28 and TRBJ2-7, with 8 positions matching TRBD1. The CDR3 sequence is 13 residues long. Germline CDR1 is MDHEN and CDR2 is SYDVKM. The V and J ends lost 6 bases and 7 bases, in that order; junction bases with no gene match: 8. The CDR3 nucleotides are TGTGCCAGCAGAGAACAGGGGGTCGAGGAGCAGTACTTC. Residues: CASREQGVEEQYF. The variable domain in full, with the rest retrieved from reference TRBV28 and TRBJ2-7, is DVKVTQSSRYLVKRTGEKVFLECVQDMDHENMFWYRQDPGLGLRLIYFSYDVKMKEKGDIPEGYSVSREKKERFSLILESASTNQTSMYLCASREQGVEEQYFGPGTRLTVT.

This clonotype was recorded a few times. The V and J genes are TRBV2 and TRBJ1-6; 9 bases line up with TRBD1. V was pared by 6 bases and J by 8 bases, with 5 bases of the junction left unmatched. Germline V lookup: CDR1 SNHLY, CDR2 FYNNEI. This CDR3 has 14 amino acids. CDR3 coding DNA: TGTGCCAGCAGCATTGGGACAGGGTATTCACCCCTCCACTTT. This translates into CASSIGTGYSPLHF.

The chain links TRBV20-1 to TRBJ1-5; possibly TRBD1 for D (6 bases). Per the germline V gene, CDR1 is DFQATT and CDR2 is SNEGSKA (reference sequence). The CDR3 contains 14 residues. Trimming pared 1 base from V and 1 base from J, leaving 8 bases between. CDR3: CSARGGASNQPQHF. CDR3 in DNA: TGCAGTGCTAGAGGGGGGGCAAGCAATCAGCCCCAGCATTTT.

This clonotype was counted only a few times. The genes are TRBV7-6 and TRBJ1-2, with unresolved D. The germline V gene encodes CDR1 SGHVS and CDR2 FNYEAQ. CDR3 size: 15 residues. V lost 1 base to trimming and J lost 1 base, with 10 bases between them. CDR3 residues: CASSLDGQSNYGYTF. The CDR3 DNA reads as TGTGCCAGCAGCTTAGATGGTCAAAGTAACTATGGCTACACCTTC. The full variable domain, rest sourced from reference TRBV7-6 and TRBJ1-2, is GAGVSQSPRYKVTKRGQDVALRCDPISGHVSLYWYRQALGQGPEFLTYFNYEAQQDKSGLPNDRFSAERPEGSISTLTIQRTEQRDSAMYRCASSLDGQSNYGYTFGSGTRLTVV.

This clonotype came up a few times. This rearrangement joins TRBV5-1 to TRBJ1-2; TRBD1 matches at 7 bases. CDR1 is SGHRS, CDR2 YFSETQ, per germline. Unmatched junction bases numbered 4, after V lost 0 bases and J lost 8 bases. The CDR3 has 13 residues. The CDR3 DNA reads as TGCGCCAGCAGCTTGGGACAGGGAAAGGGCTACACCTTC. Translated, it gives CASSLGQGKGYTF.

A word on this clonotype: A read error may produce the germline difference seen at one junction end. The chain has TRBV7-3 and TRBJ2-4; 8 bases align to TRBD2. There are 18 residues in the CDR3. CDR1 is SGHTA, CDR2 FQGTGA, per germline. The CDR3 region has the DNA TGCGCCAGCAGCCAACCCGCCGGGACTAGGGTAGCCAAAAACATTCAGTACTTC. Encoded protein: CASSQPAGTRVAKNIQYF.

This clonotype occurred a few times. The rearrangement uses TRBV7-2 and TRBJ1-2; D not certain. Deletions cut 1 base from V and 5 bases from J, with 8 bases between. The CDR3 spans 13 residues. CDR1 and CDR2 (germline): SGHTA, FQGNSA. The CDR3 DNA is TGTGCCAGCAGCTTAGAGACTCTATATGGCTACACCTTC. It codes for CASSLETLYGYTF.

This clonotype was picked up many times. The rearrangement joins TRBV3-1 to TRBJ2-1, with TRBD2 matching 11 bases. The V and J ends lost 3 bases and 8 bases, in that order; junction bases with no gene match: 12. CDR1 and CDR2 from the germline V gene are LGHDT and YNNKEL (reference sequence). This CDR3 is 17 amino acids long. The CDR3 region has the DNA TGTGCCAGCAGCCACCTGACACTAGCGGGAGTCTCGGATGAGCAGTTCTTC. Translation gives CASSHLTLAGVSDEQFF.

This clonotype was recorded many times. V and J are TRBV6-2 or TRBV6-3 and TRBJ2-1, with TRBD2 matching 13 bases. The CDR3 is 15 residues long. J gave up 9 bases and V 8 bases, and 10 bases lay outside the gene matches. CDR1 is MNHEY and CDR2 is SVGEGT in the germline V gene. The CDR3 sequence: CASCSGTSGISEQFF. The CDR3, as DNA: TGTGCCAGCTGTTCCGGGACTAGCGGGATATCTGAGCAGTTCTTC.

This clonotype has only a few counts. The chain couples TRBV7-3 to TRBJ2-7; 9 bases fit TRBD1. The CDR3 is made up of 15 amino acids. Germline CDR1 reads SGHTA; CDR2 reads FQGTGA. V shed 2 bases and J 5 bases; nucleotides not matched to a gene: 7. The CDR3 sequence is CASSLAGTGSHEQYF. CDR3 in DNA: TGTGCCAGCAGCTTAGCCGGGACAGGGAGCCACGAGCAGTACTTC.

This clonotype was observed at least ten times. J is TRBJ2-3 and V is TRBV2, with D hard to call. V dropped 6 bases and J dropped 0 bases, with 13 bases sitting between them. This CDR3 is built from 15 residues. The V gene's germline CDR1 is SNHLY and CDR2 FYNNEI. The CDR3 region has the DNA TGTGCCAGCAGCGAATCGGTCTGGAGCACAGATACGCAGTATTTT. This sequence encodes CASSESVWSTDTQYF.

In this sample, this clonotype turned up many times. The chain combines TRBV6-2 or TRBV6-3 with TRBJ2-1; D not resolved. Looked up from germline, CDR1 is MNHEY and CDR2 is SVGEGT. Deletions cut 5 bases from V and 5 bases from J, with 7 bases between. CDR3 length: 12 residues. The CDR3 sequence is CASSPINNEQFF. Here the CDR3 DNA reads TGTGCCAGCAGTCCCATAAACAATGAGCAGTTCTTC.

V usage is TRBV9 and J usage is TRBJ2-5; TRBD1 agrees at 10 bases. The V gene end was trimmed by 4 bases and the J gene end by 2 bases; junction bases not matched to a gene: 8. CDR3 size: 16 residues. Germline V CDR1 and CDR2: SGDLS, YYNGEE. CDR3 DNA: TGTGCCAGCAGCATACGACAGGGGGCCGGGCAAGAGACCCAGTACTTC. Protein: CASSIRQGAGQETQYF.

This clonotype was counted only a few times. V gene TRBV10-3 combines with J gene TRBJ2-3; D uncertain. Germline CDR1 reads ENHRY; CDR2 reads SYGVKD. V shed 5 bases and J shed 2 bases, with 5 bases lying between them. The CDR3 sequence is 12 residues long. The CDR3 spells CAISTITDTQYF. The CDR3 DNA reads TGTGCCATCAGTACTATCACAGATACGCAGTATTTT.